Included here is one T cell receptor beta chain sequence, with context. The antigen is undetermined. Germline V gives CDR1 SGHAT, CDR2 FQNNGV. The ends lost 3 bases at V and 2 bases at J; junction bases unmatched: 3. There are 15 residues in the CDR3. The sort gate was single viable CD3+CD4+CD8-CD45RO+ cells for memory CD4+ T cells. These data originate in a study of memory CD4+ T cells and cytomegalovirus serostatus. Study summary: Healthy Belgian adult donors included several CMV-positive and some 23 CMV-negative people.

The table came from immunoSEQ multiplex PCR; TCRdb's copy has only in-frame clones and leaves some out. This sample has 35,000 to 50,000 clones; just under 80% occur once, and the top ten carry 0.55% to 0.6%. Findings and caveats of the study: The CMV-associated TCR signature appears largely within the CD4+ memory repertoire.

The V and J genes are TRBV11-2 and TRBJ2-7, with TRBD1 identical over 11 bases. The clonotype originates from an adult in good health and CMV-seronegative. Input material: memory CD4+ T cells from blood. In nucleotides, the CDR3 is TGTGCCAGCAGCTTTGGGACAGGGGGTACCTACGAGCAGTACTTC. Protein product: CASSFGTGGTYEQYF.